The present entry profiles one T cell receptor (beta chain) with its context. Its target is not known. TCR beta libraries were built with iRepertoire HTBI primers and Arm-PCR of CDR3 regions. One entry per CDR3 protein, called by TCRdb with MiXCR from the multiplex PCR reads. The data show over 350,000 distinct CDR3 sequences, less than 25% seen once. The sample belongs to a study of regulatory T cells in long-lasting Graves disease. General study results and limits: The study examined only peripheral blood, not thyroid tissue. Persistent Graves' patients showed less TCR diversity than newly diagnosed ones.

Time point here: persistent/refractory GD, antithyroid drugs over 5 years with positive TRAb. PBMC RNA was the source of the TCR library. The V end was cut by 1 base, the J end by 0 bases, with 9 bases between. The germline gives CDR1 LGHNA, CDR2 YNFKEQ. The length of the CDR3 is 15 residues. This specimen was peripheral blood mononuclear cells (PBMCs), taken when the disease was refractory, from a patient treated with antithyroid drugs. The chain couples TRBV4-2 to TRBJ1-1, with D tentatively TRBD1 (5 bases). This sequence was found in a female donor with Graves disease. The CDR3 is CASSQVTGMNTEAFF. Here the CDR3 DNA reads TGTGCCAGCAGCCAAGTTACAGGTATGAACACTGAAGCTTTCTTT.